The rows below give T cell receptor beta chains drawn from one sample of a study of tumor-infiltrating lymphocytes in primary liver carcinoma. TCRdb reprocessed the multiplex PCR reads with MiXCR, giving one entry per CDR3 protein. The data show about 84,000 distinct CDR3 sequences, with around 70% seen just once and 15% to 20% held by the top ten. The specimen was liver tumor tissue from sampling region 1. These receptors all stem from a man aged 40-49 years with primary liver carcinoma and hepatitis B virus infection. CDR3s include the opening cysteine and the closing phenylalanine or tryptophan. A D gene is named only where the DNA matches it firmly. Some rows mark clone size as missing; the rest say once, few, many or name a class of expanded clone.

j_gene	abundance	d_gene	v_gene	CDR3aa	CDR3nt
TRBJ2-7	NA	TRBD2	TRBV29-1	CIGGGVAGQYF	TGCATCGGGGGGGGAGTAGCCGGACAGTACTTC
TRBJ1-2	large	NA	TRBV4-1	CASKPGYTF	TGCGCCAGCAAACCGGGCTACACCTTC
TRBJ2-1	NA	NA	TRBV7-2	CASSLEGRQRFNEQFF	TGTGCCAGCAGCTTAGAGGGCAGGCAGAGGTTCAACGAGCAGTTCTTC
TRBJ2-2	NA	NA	TRBV6-5	CASSYSTKQGDSEEPFF	TGCGCCAGCAGTTACTCTACGAAGCAGGGGGACTCCGAGGAGCCGTTCTTT
TRBJ1-2	once	NA	TRBV11-2	CASRLVPNANYGYTF	TGTGCCAGCAGATTAGTGCCCAATGCTAACTATGGCTACACCTTT
TRBJ1-2	many	TRBD1	TRBV6-2/TRBV6-3	CASSYLNGQVRSFYGYTF	TGTGCCAGCAGTTACCTAAACGGACAGGTTCGGTCCTTCTATGGCTACACCTTC
TRBJ2-7	NA	NA	TRBV6-5	CASSYRLSYKQYF	TGTGCCAGCAGTTACAGACTTTCCTACAAGCAGTATTTC
TRBJ2-1	NA	NA	TRBV11-2	CASSLNDDYGQLF	TGTGCCAGCAGCTTAAATGATGACTATGGGCAGCTCTTC
TRBJ2-2	NA	NA	TRBV11-2	CAGNYTTTGELFF	TGTGCCGGCAACTACACGACCACCGGGGAGCTGTTTTTT
TRBJ1-1	NA	NA	TRBV5-6	CASSVGDGMYTEALF	TGTGCCAGCAGCGTAGGGGACGGAATGTACACTGAAGCTCTCTTT
TRBJ2-3	NA	NA	TRBV6-6	CTSSYAGIEDTQYF	TGTACCAGCAGTTACGCCGGGATAGAAGATACGCAGTATTTT
TRBJ2-6	NA	NA	TRBV4-1	CANGQVSGAGANVLTF	TGCGCCAACGGCCAAGTATCGGGTGCTGGGGCCAACGTCCTGACTTTC
TRBJ2-3	many	TRBD2	TRBV28	CASKFVGLLTDTQYF	TGTGCCAGCAAATTTGTGGGACTACTCACAGATACGCAGTATTTT
TRBJ2-7	NA	TRBD2	TRBV20-1	CSARRLAGREGYF	TGCAGTGCTCGCCGACTAGCGGGAAGGGAGGGGTATTTC
TRBJ2-7	NA	TRBD2	TRBV6-5	CARRSAGSYEQYF	TGTGCCAGGAGATCAGCGGGATCCTACGAGCAGTACTTC
TRBJ1-4	few	TRBD1	TRBV20-1	CSIGDRGGEKLFF	TGCAGTATTGGGGACAGGGGCGGTGAAAAACTGTTTTTT
TRBJ2-7	NA	NA	TRBV2	CASGSRAYEQYF	TGTGCCAGCGGCAGCAGAGCCTACGAGCAATACTTC
TRBJ2-7	NA	NA	TRBV6-2/TRBV6-3	CACSYRGLTTYEQYF	TGTGCCTGCAGTTACCGAGGACTAACTACGTACGAGCAGTACTTC
TRBJ2-1	NA	TRBD2	TRBV11-1	CASSRLPGGVCIEQFF	TGTGCCAGCAGCCGCCTACCGGGAGGTGTGTGCATTGAGCAGTTCTTC
TRBJ2-6	NA	NA	TRBV19	CASSPQGTGANVLTF	TGTGCCAGTAGTCCACAGGGGACTGGGGCCAATGTCCTGACTTTC
TRBJ2-1	NA	TRBD1	TRBV10-1	CASSESGGSYSEQFF	TGCGCCAGCAGTGAGTCAGGGGGCTCCTACAGTGAGCAGTTCTTC
TRBJ2-1	NA	TRBD1	TRBV7-8	CASSVRGTAYNEQSF	TGTGCCAGCAGCGTTCGTGGGACAGCCTACAATGAGCAGTCCTTC
TRBJ2-3	many	NA	TRBV29-1	CSVGPPGTDTQYF	TGCAGCGTTGGCCCACCAGGCACAGATACGCAGTATTTT
TRBJ1-1	NA	NA	TRBV6-2/TRBV6-3	CASTSAGDTDAFF	TGTGCCAGCACCTCCGCAGGGGACACTGATGCTTTCTTT
TRBJ2-5	once	NA	TRBV11-2	CASSLGTRQETQYF	TGTGCCAGCAGCTTAGGGACAAGGCAAGAGACCCAGTACTTT
TRBJ2-7	NA	TRBD1	TRBV20-1	CSASSGTGYHEQYF	TGCAGTGCTAGCTCCGGGACAGGGTACCACGAGCAGTACTTC
TRBJ1-2	few	NA	TRBV15	CATSRAVPQDYGYTF	TGTGCCACCAGCAGAGCGGTTCCCCAGGACTATGGCTACACCTTC
TRBJ2-1	NA	TRBD2	TRBV12-3/TRBV12-4	CASSPGTSMGEQFF	TGTGCCAGCAGTCCCGGGACTAGCATGGGTGAGCAGTTCTTC
TRBJ2-6	many	NA	TRBV28	CASSLGYGANVLTF	TGTGCCAGCAGTTTAGGGTATGGGGCCAACGTCCTGACTTTC
TRBJ1-6	NA	NA	TRBV7-8	CASSIHGRGNSPLHF	TGTGCCAGCAGCATCCATGGGAGGGGGAATTCACCCCTCCACTTT
TRBJ2-2	many	NA	TRBV2	CASSEALLTGELFF	TGTGCCAGCAGTGAAGCTCTCCTCACCGGGGAGCTGTTTTTT
TRBJ2-2	few	NA	TRBV11-2	CASSFLGGTEELFF	TGTGCCAGCAGCTTCCTAGGCGGCACCGAGGAGTTGTTTTTT
TRBJ2-7	once	TRBD2	TRBV11-2	CASSLSVRLAGAGYEQYF	TGTGCCAGCAGCTTATCGGTTCGACTAGCGGGAGCGGGGTACGAGCAGTACTTC
TRBJ2-3	NA	NA	TRBV10-1	CASSESVTRDTEYF	TGCGCCAGCAGTGAGTCAGTGACGAGGGATACGGAGTATTTT
TRBJ1-4	NA	NA	TRBV29-1	CRVEGTWDNEKLFF	TGCAGAGTTGAGGGGACATGGGATAACGAAAAACTATTTTTT
TRBJ2-2	NA	NA	TRBV7-8	CASSLAPGNAGKLFF	TGTGCCAGCAGCTTAGCCCCAGGGAACGCCGGAAAGCTGTTTTTT
TRBJ1-6	NA	NA	TRBV12-3/TRBV12-4	CISGSTTWRNSPLHF	TGTATCAGCGGTTCCACGACATGGCGTAATTCACCCCTCCACTTT
TRBJ2-1	once	NA	TRBV11-2	CARSLNDGYEQFF	TGTGCCAGGAGCTTAAATGATGGCTATGAACAGTTCTTC
TRBJ2-7	NA	NA	TRBV15	CATSSFGGAYEQYF	TGTGCCACCAGCTCCTTTGGGGGGGCGTACGAGCAGTACTTC
TRBJ1-2	NA	NA	TRBV29-1	CSDADPDYGYTF	TGCAGCGACGCGGATCCGGACTATGGGTACACCTTC
TRBJ2-7	NA	NA	TRBV11-2	CASILTDGAYEHHF	TGTGCCAGCATCTTAACCGACGGAGCCTACGAGCACCACTTC
TRBJ1-1	NA	NA	TRBV10-1	CASSLTEDTEAFF	TGCGCCAGCAGTCTGACTGAGGACACTGAAGCTTTCTTT
TRBJ1-2	NA	NA	TRBV5-4	CARSSNLGGYTF	TGTGCCAGGAGTTCCAACTTAGGTGGCTACACCTTC
TRBJ2-3	NA	NA	TRBV20-1	CSASAPGLTDTQYF	TGCAGTGCTAGCGCTCCGGGACTCACAGATACGCAGTATTTT